This T cell receptor beta chain was identified during a study of T cells in Graves' hyperthyroidism and ophthalmopathy. Concerning this clonotype itself: The antigen is unknown.

CDR1 GTSNPN and CDR2 SVGIG come from the germline V gene (reference sequence). V was clipped by 4 bases and J by 0 bases, with 6 bases between them. The CDR3 contains 13 residues. Lactation, pregnancy, other autoimmune disease or uncontrolled infection led to exclusion of patients. RNA transcripts provided the source from which TCR beta CDR3 regions were amplified. RT-PCR in the first round (using the HTBI primer set) targeted the TCR CDR3. In TCRdb, the multiplex PCR reads were re-called with MiXCR into one record per CDR3 protein. Among hundreds of thousands of distinct CDR3 sequences, roughly a quarter were seen once, and the ten largest hold approximately 10%. Broader study findings: The model made its ophthalmopathy prediction, and onset followed a median roughly six months later. Among clonotypes expanded in thyroid above 0.001, most were also found in blood.

The TCR originated in a woman under 40 with Graves' ophthalmopathy. This sequence joins TRBV30 and TRBJ2-2; D unresolved. Sequencing was performed on blood. CDR3 in DNA: TGTGCCTGGACGGGTACGAACACCGGGGAGCTGTTTTTT. Translating it yields CAWTGTNTGELFF.